This is a list of T cell receptor beta chains from one sample in a study of T cell repertoires in cytomegalovirus infection. TCRdb fed the reads into MiXCR, producing one record per CDR3 protein. Here the sample spans under 600,000 distinct CDR3 sequences, about 15% being singletons. Sequencing used CD8+ T cells from PBMCs. The receptors shown here come from a human donor in good health (CMV status not recorded). Some clones in this sample may be carry-over from other donors' samples. Each CDR3 is given with its conserved first and last residue. A D gene is named only where the DNA matches it firmly. The size of a clone is reported for some rows only, either as once, few or many, or as a class for expanded clones.

j_gene,d_gene,abundance,v_gene,CDR3aa,CDR3nt
TRBJ1-1,-,-,TRBV27,CASRKQGAWDEAFF,TGTGCCAGCAGGAAACAGGGCGCATGGGATGAAGCTTTCTTT
TRBJ2-1,TRBD2,many,TRBV10-3,CAISASGGLNEQFF,TGTGCCATCAGTGCTAGCGGGGGGCTGAATGAGCAGTTCTTC
TRBJ2-7,-,many,TRBV7-9,CASSPTPYEQYF,TGTGCCAGCAGCCCTACACCCTACGAGCAGTACTTC
TRBJ2-5,-,few,TRBV28,CASSPPPLQETQYF,TGTGCCAGCAGCCCCCCCCCTCTACAAGAGACCCAGTACTTC
TRBJ2-6,-,-,TRBV27,CASSLGTPGYSGANVLTF,TGTGCCAGCAGTCTGGGGACACCCGGGTACTCTGGGGCCAACGTCCTGACTTTC
TRBJ2-7,-,many,TRBV12-5,CASALGPTYEQYF,TGTGCTAGTGCTTTGGGACCCACCTACGAGCAGTACTTC
TRBJ2-5,-,many,TRBV29-1,CSVVLPGNYQETQYF,TGCAGCGTTGTTCTCCCGGGGAATTACCAAGAGACCCAGTACTTC
TRBJ2-7,TRBD1,many,TRBV14,CASSQEGGNFYEQYF,TGTGCCAGCAGCCAAGAAGGGGGCAACTTTTACGAGCAGTACTTC
TRBJ2-7,-,many,TRBV7-6,CASSQRRGAGSYEQYF,TGTGCCAGCAGCCAACGGAGGGGGGCTGGCTCCTACGAGCAGTACTTC
TRBJ2-7,-,-,TRBV7-3,CASSLMDGPYEQYF,TGTGCCAGCAGCTTAATGGACGGACCCTACGAGCAGTACTTC
TRBJ2-3,-,-,TRBV27,CASSSLGGRTDTQYF,TGTGCCAGCAGTTCTCTAGGGGGGAGAACAGATACGCAGTATTTT
TRBJ2-7,-,many,TRBV6-5,CASSSLGGYNEQYF,TGTGCCAGCAGCTCCCTTGGAGGGTATAACGAGCAGTACTTC
TRBJ2-7,-,many,TRBV7-8,CASSLDSPYEQYF,TGTGCCAGCAGCTTGGACAGTCCCTACGAGCAGTACTTC
TRBJ1-2,TRBD1,few,TRBV24-1,CATSERTGGGYTF,TGTGCCACCAGTGAGAGGACAGGGGGTGGCTACACCTTC
TRBJ1-1,TRBD1,-,TRBV5-4,CASSSGTGETEAFF,TGTGCCAGCAGTTCTGGGACAGGGGAGACTGAAGCTTTCTTT
TRBJ2-2,-,many,TRBV5-4,CASSQRNRYTGELFF,TGTGCCAGCAGCCAACGGAACAGATACACCGGGGAGCTGTTTTTT
TRBJ1-2,-,few,TRBV18,CASSPPRVYYGYTF,TGTGCCAGCTCACCACCGAGGGTTTACTATGGCTACACCTTC
TRBJ2-5,-,many,TRBV12-3/TRBV12-4,CASSGVDREGTQYF,TGTGCCAGCAGTGGGGTGGACAGGGAGGGGACCCAGTACTTC
TRBJ2-1,TRBD2,-,TRBV2,CASRGPGLAGGGNEQFF,TGTGCCAGCAGGGGGCCGGGACTAGCGGGGGGGGGCAATGAGCAGTTCTTC
TRBJ1-1,TRBD1,many,TRBV27,CASSSTGFGTEAFF,TGTGCCAGCAGTTCGACAGGGTTTGGGACTGAAGCTTTCTTT
TRBJ2-5,-,-,TRBV2,CASSQYRRAEGRETQYF,TGTGCCAGCAGTCAATACCGGAGGGCCGAGGGCAGAGAGACCCAGTACTTC
TRBJ2-2,TRBD1,-,TRBV6-6,CASSRDRGEFTGELFF,TGTGCCAGCAGCAGGGACAGGGGGGAATTCACCGGGGAGCTGTTTTTT
TRBJ1-2,TRBD1,-,TRBV6-5,CASRMTGLFGYTF,TGTGCCAGCAGGATGACAGGGTTGTTTGGCTACACCTTC
TRBJ2-7,-,once,TRBV14,CASSHALGPYEQYF,TGTGCCAGCAGCCACGCCCTAGGACCCTACGAGCAGTACTTC
TRBJ1-5,-,-,TRBV6-6,CASRPLAGVHLPQHF,TGTGCCAGCAGGCCCCTTGCAGGGGTGCATCTGCCCCAGCATTTT
TRBJ2-7,-,-,TRBV24-1,CPPKEGPAYEQYF,TGTCCCCCCAAGGAGGGCCCTGCCTACGAGCAGTACTTC
TRBJ2-7,TRBD1,many,TRBV7-2,CASSLGPPDRGRNEQYF,TGTGCCAGCAGCTTAGGCCCCCCGGACAGGGGGCGCAACGAGCAGTACTTC
TRBJ1-5,-,many,TRBV3-1,CASSRTASNQPQHF,TGTGCCAGCAGCCGGACAGCTAGCAATCAGCCCCAGCATTTT
TRBJ1-5,-,-,TRBV12-3/TRBV12-4,CASSFWSASNQPQHF,TGTGCCAGCAGTTTTTGGTCTGCGAGCAATCAGCCCCAGCATTTT
TRBJ1-6,-,-,TRBV2,CASGHLNSPLHF,TGTGCCAGCGGACACCTAAATTCACCCCTCCACTTT
TRBJ1-1,-,-,TRBV29-1,CSVWGRKQGDTEAFF,TGCAGCGTTTGGGGTAGGAAGCAGGGAGACACTGAAGCTTTCTTT
TRBJ1-2,TRBD1,few,TRBV15,CATSPGQGTYGYTF,TGTGCCACCAGCCCAGGACAGGGGACCTATGGCTACACCTTC
TRBJ2-1,-,few,TRBV5-8,CASSRTPPYNEQFF,TGTGCCAGCAGCAGGACCCCACCCTACAATGAGCAGTTCTTC
TRBJ2-3,TRBD2,few,TRBV14,CASSPEWWISRDYTYTDTQYF,TGTGCCAGCAGCCCTGAATGGTGGATTTCAAGGGACTATACGTACACAGATACGCAGTATTTT
TRBJ2-7,TRBD2,-,TRBV13,CASSSEREAHYEQYF,TGTGCCAGCAGCTCAGAGCGGGAGGCCCACTACGAGCAGTACTTC
TRBJ2-7,-,many,TRBV5-5,CASSFGDLQGYEQYF,TGTGCCAGCAGTTTCGGAGACTTACAGGGCTACGAGCAGTACTTC
TRBJ2-1,TRBD2,many,TRBV7-3,CASSLDGVAGDEQFF,TGTGCCAGCAGCTTAGACGGGGTAGCGGGAGATGAGCAGTTCTTC
TRBJ2-1,-,-,TRBV24-1,CATSDGPSLFDNEQFF,TGTGCCACCAGTGATGGACCCTCTTTGTTCGACAATGAGCAGTTCTTC
TRBJ2-3,TRBD1,many,TRBV10-3,CAISESLTGVADTQYF,TGTGCCATCAGTGAGTCGCTGACAGGGGTTGCAGATACGCAGTATTTT
TRBJ2-7,TRBD1,-,TRBV27,CASSITGGITYEQYF,TGTGCCAGCAGTATCACAGGGGGGATTACCTACGAGCAGTACTTC
TRBJ2-2,-,many,TRBV10-3,CAISDKWASATGELFF,TGTGCCATCAGTGATAAGTGGGCATCCGCCACCGGGGAGCTGTTTTTT